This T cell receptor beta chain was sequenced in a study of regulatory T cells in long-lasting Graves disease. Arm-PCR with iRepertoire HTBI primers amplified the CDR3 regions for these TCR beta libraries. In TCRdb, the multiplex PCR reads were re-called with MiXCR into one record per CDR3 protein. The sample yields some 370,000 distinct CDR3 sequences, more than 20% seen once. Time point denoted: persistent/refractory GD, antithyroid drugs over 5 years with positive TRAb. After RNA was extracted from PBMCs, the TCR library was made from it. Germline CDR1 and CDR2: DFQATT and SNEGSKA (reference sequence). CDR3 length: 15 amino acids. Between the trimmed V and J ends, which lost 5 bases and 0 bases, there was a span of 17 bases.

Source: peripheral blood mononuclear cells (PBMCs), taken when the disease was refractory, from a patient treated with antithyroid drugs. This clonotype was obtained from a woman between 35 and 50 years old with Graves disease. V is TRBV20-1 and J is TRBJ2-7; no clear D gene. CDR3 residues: CSAHSSPRSSYEQYF. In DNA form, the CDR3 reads TGCAGTGCTCATTCTTCCCCCAGGAGCTCCTACGAGCAGTACTTC.